What follows are 12 T cell receptor beta chains derived from one specimen sequenced in a study of cytomegalovirus exposure and HLA in healthy donors. Primers: 60 Vbeta forward and 13 Jbeta reverse. This table comes from immunoSEQ multiplex PCR, and its TCRdb copy is limited to in-frame clones, with some not included. The sample shows about 160,000 clones, around 79% of them seen only once. Sequencing input: PBMCs. The source of these receptors is a woman aged 50 to 60 in good health and CMV-seropositive.

In this sample, this clone turned up a few times. The chain couples TRBV5-1 to TRBJ2-4, with 14 bases aligning to TRBD2. The germline gives CDR1 SGHRS, CDR2 YFSETQ. Trimming cost V 3 bases and J 0 bases; bases outside gene matches: 5. The CDR3 is 18 residues long. The CDR3: CASSWGLAGVVAKNIQYF. The CDR3 DNA reads TGCGCCAGCAGCTGGGGACTAGCGGGGGTGGTAGCCAAAAACATTCAGTACTTC.

V is TRBV4-2 and J is TRBJ2-3; 7 bases agree with TRBD2. CDR1 and CDR2 from the germline V gene are LGHNA and YNFKEQ. Unmatched junction bases numbered 15, after V lost 4 bases and J lost 5 bases. CDR3 size: 17 residues. Here the CDR3 DNA reads TGTGCCAGCAGCCTGGGGGGGAGCGGGGCCGCGGGAGATACGCAGTATTTT. It codes for CASSLGGSGAAGDTQYF.

This rearrangement joins TRBV7-9 to TRBJ2-7; 9 bases agree with TRBD1. V lost 3 bases and J lost 5; bases outside the gene matches: 11. CDR1 SEHNR and CDR2 FQNEAQ come from the germline V gene (reference sequence). This CDR3 spans 16 amino acids. This CDR3 is CASSFDPGQGRHEQYF. Here the CDR3 DNA reads TGTGCCAGCAGCTTCGACCCGGGACAGGGACGGCACGAGCAGTACTTC.

With respect to this clone: Mismatch with germline at one junction end may stem from a read error. V usage is TRBV7-7 and J usage is TRBJ2-1, with D hard to call. The CDR3 loop spans 16 amino acids. Per germline, CDR1 SSHAT and CDR2 FNYEAQ (reference sequence). CDR3 DNA sequence: TGTGCTAGCAGCTTAGACTCAGCGAGATCCTACAATGAGCAGTTCTTC. Protein sequence: CASSLDSARSYNEQFF.

This chain links TRBV19 with TRBJ1-6; maybe TRBD1 (6 bases). The CDR3 runs to 14 residues. Trimming stripped 3 bases from V and 5 bases from J, with 8 bases between. The germline CDR1 and CDR2 sequences are LNHDA and SQIVND (reference sequence). CDR3 sequence reads: CASSIRQDNSPLHF. Here the CDR3 DNA reads TGTGCCAGTAGTATCCGACAGGATAATTCACCCCTCCACTTT.

DNA of the CDR3: TGCGCCAGCAGTAACAGGGGCCAAAACACTGAAGCTTTCTTT. Amino acids: CASSNRGQNTEAFF. The chain has TRBV10-1 and TRBJ1-1; 7 nucleotides agree with TRBD1. CDR1 and CDR2 from the germline V gene are WNHNN and SYGVQD (reference sequence). The CDR3 length is 14 residues. V lost 5 bases and J lost 2; bases outside the gene matches: 5.

The V and J genes are TRBV5-1 and TRBJ1-2; 8 bases match TRBD1. This CDR3 is built from 19 residues. Losses at the gene ends were 0 bases for V and 0 bases for J; bases not matched to a gene: 13. Germline CDR1 reads SGHRS; CDR2 reads YFSETQ. Here the CDR3 reads CASSLVSGQAKHSNYGYTF. As DNA, the CDR3 is TGCGCCAGCAGCTTGGTCTCGGGACAGGCCAAACATTCTAACTATGGCTACACCTTC.

V and J are TRBV4-3 and TRBJ1-3; D may be TRBD1 (6 bases). In germline, CDR1 is LGHNA, CDR2 YSLEER. There are 16 residues in the CDR3. The V gene lost 1 base and the J gene lost 0 bases, with 10 bases spanning the gap. The CDR3 region is CASSQGTDSSGNTIYF. In DNA, the CDR3 is TGCGCCAGCAGCCAAGGTACGGACAGCTCTGGAAACACCATATATTTT.

This clone was seen a handful of times. The V gene is TRBV5-8, the J gene TRBJ2-7; 8 bases map to TRBD1. Germline CDR1 is SGHTS and CDR2 is YDEGEE. CDR3 length: 16 amino acids. The J segment lost 0 bases and the V segment lost 0 bases, leaving 5 bases of the junction unmatched. The CDR3 DNA reads TGTGCCAGCAGCTTGGGAGGGACAGGAACCTCCTACGAGCAGTACTTC. Residues: CASSLGGTGTSYEQYF.

In this sample, this clone turned up once. The gene calls are TRBV11-3 and TRBJ2-1; D uncertain. From germline, CDR1 is SGHNT and CDR2 YENEEA. V lost 3 bases and J 9 bases, leaving 9 bases between the germline ends. This CDR3 comprises 12 residues. The CDR3 protein is CASSLIGGEQFF. DNA of the CDR3: TGTGCCAGCAGCTTGATAGGCGGTGAGCAGTTCTTC.

The V gene is TRBV6-1, the J gene TRBJ2-7, with TRBD1 identical over 7 bases. V lost 0 bases to trimming and J lost 2 bases; unmatched junction nucleotides: 4. The V gene's germline CDR1 is MNHNS and CDR2 SASEGT. The CDR3 has 15 residues. The CDR3 region is CASSEAQGEPYEQYF. The CDR3 DNA reads as TGTGCCAGCAGTGAAGCCCAGGGGGAGCCCTACGAGCAGTACTTC.

This chain links TRBV28 with TRBJ1-2, with 7 bases identical to TRBD1. Germline CDR1 is MDHEN and CDR2 is SYDVKM. V dropped 4 bases and J dropped 4; count of bases not matched to a gene: 9. The CDR3 spans 15 residues. The CDR3 here is CASSSGQDLLYGYTF. CDR3 in DNA: TGTGCCAGCAGTTCCGGACAGGACCTTCTCTATGGCTACACCTTC.